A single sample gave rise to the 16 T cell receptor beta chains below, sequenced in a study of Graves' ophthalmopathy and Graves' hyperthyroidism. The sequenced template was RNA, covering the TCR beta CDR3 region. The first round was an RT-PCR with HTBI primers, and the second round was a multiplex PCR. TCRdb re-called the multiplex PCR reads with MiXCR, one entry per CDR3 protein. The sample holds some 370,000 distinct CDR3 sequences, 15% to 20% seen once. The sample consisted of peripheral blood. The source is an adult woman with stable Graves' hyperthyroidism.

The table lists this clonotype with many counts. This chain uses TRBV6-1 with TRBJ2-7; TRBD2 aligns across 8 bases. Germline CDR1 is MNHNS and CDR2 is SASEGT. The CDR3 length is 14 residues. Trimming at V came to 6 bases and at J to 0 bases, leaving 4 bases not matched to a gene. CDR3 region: CASSDSGTSYEQYF. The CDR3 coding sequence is TGTGCCAGCAGCGATAGCGGGACCTCCTACGAGCAGTACTTC.

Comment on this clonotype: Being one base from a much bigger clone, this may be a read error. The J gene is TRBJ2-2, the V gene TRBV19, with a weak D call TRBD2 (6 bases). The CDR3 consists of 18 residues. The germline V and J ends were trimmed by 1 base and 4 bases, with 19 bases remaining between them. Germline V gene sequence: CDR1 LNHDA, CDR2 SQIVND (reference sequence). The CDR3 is CASSIGLVGGSITGELFF. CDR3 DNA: TGTGCCAGTAGTATAGGACTAGTGGGAGGATCGATCACCGGGGAGCTGTTTTTT.

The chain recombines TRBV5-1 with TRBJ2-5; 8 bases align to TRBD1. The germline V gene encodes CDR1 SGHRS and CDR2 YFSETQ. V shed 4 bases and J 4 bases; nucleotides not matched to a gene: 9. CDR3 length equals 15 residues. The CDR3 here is CASSGDPGTGETQYF. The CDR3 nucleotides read TGCGCCAGCAGCGGGGATCCTGGGACAGGAGAGACCCAGTACTTC.

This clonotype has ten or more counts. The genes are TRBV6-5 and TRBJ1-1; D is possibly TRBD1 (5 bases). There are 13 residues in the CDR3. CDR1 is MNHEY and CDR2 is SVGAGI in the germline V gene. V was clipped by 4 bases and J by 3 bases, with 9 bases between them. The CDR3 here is CASSFGGDTEAFF. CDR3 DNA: TGTGCCAGCAGTTTTGGAGGGGACACTGAAGCTTTCTTT.

The CDR3 region has the DNA TGTGCCAGCAGCCAAGGATGGGGCAAAGACTATGGCTACACCTTC. It codes for CASSQGWGKDYGYTF. The V and J genes are TRBV3-1 and TRBJ1-2; possible D gene TRBD1, 5 bases. V lost 1 base and J 3 bases, leaving 12 bases between the germline ends. Germline V gives CDR1 LGHDT, CDR2 YNNKEL (reference sequence). This CDR3 spans 15 amino acids.

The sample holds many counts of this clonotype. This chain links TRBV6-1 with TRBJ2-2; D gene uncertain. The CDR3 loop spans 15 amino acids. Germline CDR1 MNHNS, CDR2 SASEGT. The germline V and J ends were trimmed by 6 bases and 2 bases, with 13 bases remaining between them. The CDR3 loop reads CASSAGRANTGELFF. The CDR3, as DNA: TGTGCCAGCAGCGCTGGCCGGGCTAACACCGGGGAGCTGTTTTTT.

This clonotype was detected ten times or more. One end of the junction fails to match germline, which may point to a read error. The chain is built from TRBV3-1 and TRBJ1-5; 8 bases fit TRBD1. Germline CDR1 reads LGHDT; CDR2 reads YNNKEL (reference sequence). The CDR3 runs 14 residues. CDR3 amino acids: CASSQDRGRQPQHF. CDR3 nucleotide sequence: TGTGCCAGCAGTCAAGACAGGGGAAGGCAGCCCCAGCATTTT.

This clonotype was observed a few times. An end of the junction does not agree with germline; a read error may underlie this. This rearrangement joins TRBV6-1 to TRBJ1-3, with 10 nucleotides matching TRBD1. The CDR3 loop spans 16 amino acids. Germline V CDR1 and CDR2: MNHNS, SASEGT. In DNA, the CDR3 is TGTGTCAGCAGGTGGACAGGGGGTTACTCTGGAAACACTATATATTTT. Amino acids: CVSRWTGGYSGNTIYF.

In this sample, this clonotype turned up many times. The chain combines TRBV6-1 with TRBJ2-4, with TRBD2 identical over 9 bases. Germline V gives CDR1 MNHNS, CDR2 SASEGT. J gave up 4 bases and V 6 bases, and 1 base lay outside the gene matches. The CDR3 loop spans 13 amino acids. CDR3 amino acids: CASRLAGKNIQYF. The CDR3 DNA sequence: TGTGCCAGCAGGCTAGCGGGAAAAAACATTCAGTACTTC.

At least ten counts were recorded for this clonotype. CDR3 sequence reads: CASSQGSAGLDSYEQYF. CDR3 bases: TGTGCCAGCAGCCAGGGGAGCGCGGGACTAGACTCCTACGAGCAGTACTTC. The J gene is TRBJ2-7, the V gene TRBV14; 8 bases map to TRBD2. This CDR3 comprises 17 residues. J was trimmed by 0 bases and V by 3 bases; bases with no gene match: 10. CDR1 and CDR2 (germline): SGHDN, FVKESK.

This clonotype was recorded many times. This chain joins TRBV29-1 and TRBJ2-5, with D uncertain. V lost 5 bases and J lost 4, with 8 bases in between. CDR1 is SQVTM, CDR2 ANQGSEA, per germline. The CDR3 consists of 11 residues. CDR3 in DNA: TGCAGCGTTACAGATAGAGAGACCCAGTACTTC. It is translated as CSVTDRETQYF.

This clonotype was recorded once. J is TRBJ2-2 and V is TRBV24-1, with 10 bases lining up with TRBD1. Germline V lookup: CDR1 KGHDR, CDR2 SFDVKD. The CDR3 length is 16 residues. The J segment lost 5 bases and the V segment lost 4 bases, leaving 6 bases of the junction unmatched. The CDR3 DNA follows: TGTGCCACCAGTGACCAGGACAGGGGGAATACCGGGGAGCTGTTTTTT. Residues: CATSDQDRGNTGELFF.

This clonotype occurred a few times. CDR3 nucleotides: TGCAGTGCTAGCCCGGACAGGGTCGAGCAGTACTTC. Protein sequence: CSASPDRVEQYF. V is TRBV20-1 and J is TRBJ2-7, with 8 bases aligning to TRBD1. The CDR3 runs 12 residues. Per the germline V gene, CDR1 is DFQATT and CDR2 is SNEGSKA (reference sequence). The ends lost 3 bases at V and 6 bases at J; junction bases unmatched: 4.

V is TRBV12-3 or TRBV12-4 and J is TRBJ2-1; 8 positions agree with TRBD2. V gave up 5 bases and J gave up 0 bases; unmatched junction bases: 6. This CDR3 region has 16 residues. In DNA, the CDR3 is TGTGCCAGCAGTGTCGGACTAGCAAGCTCCTACAATGAGCAGTTCTTC. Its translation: CASSVGLASSYNEQFF.

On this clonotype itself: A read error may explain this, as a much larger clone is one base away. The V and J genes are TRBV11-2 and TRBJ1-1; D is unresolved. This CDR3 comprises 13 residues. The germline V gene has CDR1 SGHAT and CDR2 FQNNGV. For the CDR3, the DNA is TGTGCCAGCAATCCAGGCAGGAACACTGAAGCTTGCTTT. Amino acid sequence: CASNPGRNTEACF. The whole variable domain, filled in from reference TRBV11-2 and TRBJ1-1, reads EAGVAQSPRYKIIEKRQSVAFWCNPISGHATLYWYQQILGQGPKLLIQFQNNGVVDDSQLPKDRFSAERLKGVDSTLKIQPAKLEDSAVYLCASNPGRNTEACFGQGTRLTVV.

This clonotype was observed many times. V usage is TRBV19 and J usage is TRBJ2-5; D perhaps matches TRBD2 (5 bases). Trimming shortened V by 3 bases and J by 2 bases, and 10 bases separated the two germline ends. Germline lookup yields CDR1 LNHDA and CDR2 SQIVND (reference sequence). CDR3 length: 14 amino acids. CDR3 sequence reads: CASSIEGFQETQYF. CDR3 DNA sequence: TGTGCCAGTAGTATCGAGGGTTTTCAAGAGACCCAGTACTTC.